Below, 28 T cell receptor beta chains from the same sample are listed, as sequenced in a study of T cell repertoires in cytomegalovirus infection. TCRdb independently ran MiXCR on the reads; one entry per CDR3 protein. The repertoire holds roughly 100,000 distinct CDR3 sequences, with 15% to 20% as singletons. Sequenced input: PBMCs. Receptor source: a human donor in good health (CMV status not recorded). Some clones in this sample may be carry-over from other donors' samples.

Only a few counts were recorded for this clonotype. The genes are TRBV10-3 and TRBJ2-2, with 8 bases fitting TRBD1. The CDR3 runs to 15 residues. Germline V gives CDR1 ENHRY, CDR2 SYGVKD. The junction had 3 bases not matched to a gene; V was cut back by 5 bases and J by 1 base. The CDR3 is CAISSGQGNTGELFF. The CDR3 region has the DNA TGTGCCATCAGTTCTGGACAGGGGAACACCGGGGAGCTGTTTTTT.

This clonotype was seen ten or more times. This chain links TRBV12-3 or TRBV12-4 with TRBJ2-3; D is unresolved. The CDR3 sequence is 14 residues long. V was trimmed by 2 bases and J by 0 bases, leaving 6 bases between them. The CDR3 is CASSLPYSTDTQYF. The CDR3 DNA is TGTGCCAGCAGTTTACCCTACAGCACAGATACGCAGTATTTT.

This chain uses TRBV20-1 with TRBJ1-5, with D possibly being TRBD1 (6 bases). CDR3 length: 14 residues. Germline V gives CDR1 DFQATT, CDR2 SNEGSKA (reference sequence). Trimming cost V 4 bases and J 2 bases, with 12 bases left between them. In DNA form, the CDR3 reads TGCAGTGCTATACAGGGTTTTCGCAATCAGCCCCAGCATTTT. Amino acids: CSAIQGFRNQPQHF.

About this clonotype itself: Since a much larger clone is just one base distant, this may be a read error. The V gene is TRBV28, the J gene TRBJ1-5, with D maybe TRBD1 (6 bases). The germline CDR1 and CDR2 sequences are MDHEN and SYDVKM. The CDR3 totals 16 residues. Trimming took off 5 bases at V and 3 bases at J, with 17 bases between the two ends. The CDR3 DNA reads as TGTGCCAGCAGTCCCTTTAGGGGGATGGACAATCAGCCCCAGCATTTT. It yields the protein CASSPFRGMDNQPQHF.

The chain is built from TRBV13 and TRBJ2-5, with unresolved D. This CDR3 is 12 amino acids long. Germline CDR1 reads PRHDT; CDR2 reads FYEKMQ (reference sequence). Trimming removed 3 bases from V and 5 bases from J, with 7 bases in between. The CDR3 here is CASSLASETQYF. CDR3 nucleotide sequence: TGTGCCAGCAGCTTGGCTTCGGAGACCCAGTACTTC.

The chain links TRBV6-6 to TRBJ1-4, with D possibly matching TRBD1 (6 bases). Trimming left V 6 bases short and J 6 bases short, with 17 bases between. The CDR3 contains 15 residues. Germline values: CDR1 MNHNY, CDR2 SVGAGI (reference sequence). The CDR3 is CASRAPAGADEKLFF. CDR3 in DNA: TGTGCCAGCAGAGCCCCCGCGGGGGCAGATGAAAAACTGTTTTTT.

The chain links TRBV19 to TRBJ2-7, with D possibly being TRBD1 or TRBD2 (5 bases each). The CDR3 spans 14 residues. Trimming pared 4 bases from V and 0 bases from J, leaving 10 bases between. CDR1 LNHDA and CDR2 SQIVND come from the germline V gene (reference sequence). The CDR3 bases are TGTGCCAGTAGTACCAGGGAGAGCTCCTACGAGCAGTACTTC. It specifies CASSTRESSYEQYF.

The rearrangement joins TRBV20-1 to TRBJ2-5; D is uncertain. Trimming removed 7 bases from V and 6 bases from J, with 21 bases in between. Germline V gene data show CDR1 as DFQATT and CDR2 as SNEGSKA (reference sequence). This CDR3 has 14 amino acids. This CDR3 reads CSVVDSDGVKTQYF. The CDR3 DNA is TGCAGTGTTGTTGACTCCGACGGAGTGAAGACCCAGTACTTC.

Ten or more counts support this clonotype. CDR3 residues: CASSFGSRGGETQYF. The DNA for the CDR3 is TGTGCCAGCAGCTTCGGTTCGCGGGGGGGCGAGACCCAGTACTTC. The chain combines TRBV7-2 with TRBJ2-5, with 9 bases matching TRBD2. V shed 3 bases and J 5 bases; nucleotides not matched to a gene: 7. Germline-derived CDR1 and CDR2 are SGHTA and FQGNSA. The CDR3 is made up of 15 amino acids.

This clonotype was detected a few times. This sequence joins TRBV14 and TRBJ1-2; TRBD1 might be the D (6 bases). Germline CDR1 is SGHDN and CDR2 is FVKESK. The CDR3 extends over 16 amino acids. Trimming took off 5 bases at V and 3 bases at J, with 19 bases between the two ends. The chain's CDR3 is CASSNLDSGVDYGYTF. The CDR3 bases are TGTGCCAGCAGCAACCTGGACAGTGGCGTAGACTATGGCTACACCTTC.

This clonotype was counted ten times or more. The chain recombines TRBV7-2 with TRBJ2-7, with 9 bases matching TRBD2. The V segment lost 5 bases and the J segment 5 bases; nucleotides outside the gene matches: 4. CDR1 is SGHTA and CDR2 is FQGNSA in the germline V gene. This CDR3 region has 13 residues. In DNA, the CDR3 is TGTGCCAGCAGCGCCAGCGGGGGGAACGAGCAGTACTTC. It translates to CASSASGGNEQYF.

This clonotype was observed a few times. The rearrangement uses TRBV20-1 and TRBJ2-4, with 7 positions matching TRBD2. The CDR3 totals 12 residues. CDR1 is DFQATT, CDR2 SNEGSKA, per germline (reference sequence). V trimming: 8 bases; J trimming: 8 bases; junction bases outside the gene matches: 9. The CDR3 here is CSSGRIRDIQYF. CDR3 coding DNA: TGCAGTTCCGGGAGGATCAGGGACATTCAGTACTTC.

CDR3 protein: CASSLGQGDQPQHF. The CDR3, as DNA: TGCGCCAGCAGCTTGGGTCAGGGCGATCAGCCCCAGCATTTT. The chain joins TRBV5-1 to TRBJ1-5; a possible D gene is TRBD1 (5 bases). Between the trimmed V and J ends, which lost 0 bases and 5 bases, there was a span of 9 bases. CDR3 length equals 14 residues. The germline V gene has CDR1 SGHRS and CDR2 YFSETQ.

The chain uses TRBV7-9 and TRBJ2-2, with D tentatively TRBD1 or TRBD2 (6 bases each). CDR3 size: 15 residues. V was pared by 6 bases and J by 6 bases, with 17 bases between. Germline CDR1 and CDR2: SEHNR and FQNEAQ (reference sequence). The chain's CDR3 is CASRPNGGNPGELFF. For the CDR3, the DNA is TGTGCCAGCAGACCAAACGGGGGCAACCCCGGGGAGCTGTTTTTT.

In its sample, this clonotype was seen many times. V usage is TRBV5-1 and J usage is TRBJ1-1; 9 bases are shared with TRBD1. The CDR3 totals 17 residues. Germline V gene sequence: CDR1 SGHRS, CDR2 YFSETQ. J lost 4 bases, V lost 3 bases, and 13 bases had no gene match. This CDR3 is CASSSSTGQGHGTEAFF. The CDR3 nucleotides are TGCGCCAGCAGCTCGTCGACGGGACAGGGTCATGGCACTGAAGCTTTCTTT.

J is TRBJ2-3 and V is TRBV12-5; D not certain. Germline CDR1 reads LGHNT; CDR2 reads FRNRAP. V was shortened by 6 bases and J by 3 bases, with 13 bases between the two germline ends. This CDR3 is built from 14 residues. As DNA, the CDR3 is TGTGCTAGTGGCCAGACGCTCGGGACAGATACGCAGTATTTT. Translated, it gives CASGQTLGTDTQYF.

DNA for the CDR3: TGCAGCGCCCGGACGGTGCAAGAGACCCAGTACTTC. As protein: CSARTVQETQYF. V usage is TRBV29-1 and J usage is TRBJ2-5; the D is unclear. From germline, CDR1 is SQVTM and CDR2 ANQGSEA. V was trimmed by 7 bases and J by 2 bases, leaving 11 bases between them. This CDR3 is built from 12 residues.

V gene TRBV4-1 combines with J gene TRBJ1-1, with 9 bases aligning to TRBD1. This CDR3 is 14 amino acids long. The V segment lost 4 bases and the J segment 4 bases; nucleotides outside the gene matches: 4. Germline values: CDR1 MGHRA, CDR2 YSYEKL. CDR3 coding DNA: TGCGCCAGCAGCCCGGGACAGGGAGCCACTGAAGCTTTCTTT. Encoded protein: CASSPGQGATEAFF.

By proportion, this clonotype is medium-sized (0.01 to 0.1%). The chain's CDR3 is CASSFMTGGSGTEAFF. The DNA of the CDR3 is TGTGCCAGCAGCTTTATGACAGGCGGCAGCGGCACTGAAGCTTTCTTT. The chain carries TRBV7-2 and TRBJ1-1; weak D call: TRBD1 (6 bases). The CDR3 loop spans 16 amino acids. Germline V gene lookup returns CDR1 SGHTA and CDR2 FQGNSA. Trimming stripped 3 bases from V and 4 bases from J, with 18 bases between. The complete variable domain, with remaining parts taken from reference TRBV7-2 and TRBJ1-1, reads GAGVSQSPSNKVTEKGKDVELRCDPISGHTALYWYRQSLGQGLEFLIYFQGNSAPDKSGLPSDRFSAERTGGSVSTLTIQRTQQEDSAVYLCASSFMTGGSGTEAFFGQGTRLTVV.

This clonotype was counted a few times. V and J are TRBV7-2 and TRBJ1-4; 9 bases are shared with TRBD1. CDR3 size: 15 residues. Losses at the gene ends were 4 bases for V and 7 bases for J; bases not matched to a gene: 7. Per the germline V gene, CDR1 is SGHTA and CDR2 is FQGNSA. CDR3 coding DNA: TGTGCCAGCAGCTCGGACAGGGGAAGGACTGAAAAACTGTTTTTT. Amino acids: CASSSDRGRTEKLFF.

This clonotype was picked up a small number of times. The chain is built from TRBV2 and TRBJ2-1; 7 bases agree with TRBD1. The trim removed 6 bases at V and 3 bases at J, leaving 5 bases unmatched. Germline lookup yields CDR1 SNHLY and CDR2 FYNNEI. This CDR3 has 14 residues. The CDR3, as DNA: TGTGCCAGCAGAGGACAGGAAAGCTACAATGAGCAGTTCTTC. This sequence encodes CASRGQESYNEQFF.

This clonotype was picked up many times. The CDR3: CASSARGQETQYF. The CDR3 DNA reads TGTGCCAGCAGCGCCAGGGGGCAAGAGACCCAGTACTTC. V usage is TRBV5-6 and J usage is TRBJ2-5; 7 bases map to TRBD1. The CDR3 loop spans 13 amino acids. Germline values: CDR1 SGHDT, CDR2 YYEEEE. Trimming at V came to 4 bases and at J to 2 bases, leaving 2 bases not matched to a gene.

This clonotype was counted many times. The chain employs TRBV5-5 and TRBJ2-3, with D hard to call. Deletions cut 4 bases from V and 6 bases from J, with 15 bases between. The CDR3 loop spans 14 amino acids. Germline-derived CDR1 and CDR2 are SGHKS and YYEKEE (reference sequence). The CDR3 reads CASSPRSRPDTQYF. The CDR3 DNA reads TGTGCCAGCAGCCCGCGGTCACGGCCGGATACGCAGTATTTT.

The rearrangement uses TRBV5-6 and TRBJ1-1; D is unresolved. Germline V gene data show CDR1 as SGHDT and CDR2 as YYEEEE. With 0 bases removed from V and 4 bases from J, the gap between germline ends came to 7 bases. The CDR3 totals 13 residues. The CDR3 nucleotides read TGTGCCAGCAGCTTGGGCCAAATCACTGAAGCTTTCTTT. Encoded protein: CASSLGQITEAFF.

Concerning this clonotype: The junction shows a germline mismatch at one end, possibly a read error. The chain links TRBV27 to TRBJ2-7; the D gene is possibly TRBD1 (5 bases). This CDR3 spans 15 amino acids. Germline V CDR1 and CDR2: MNHEY, SMNVEV (reference sequence). For the CDR3, the DNA is TGTGACAGCAGTTTATACGGCAGGGCCCCCTACGAGCAGTACTTC. Protein sequence: CDSSLYGRAPYEQYF.

This clonotype was seen ten or more times. The V gene is TRBV6-6, the J gene TRBJ2-3; TRBD2 is a possible D gene (7 bases). This CDR3 comprises 15 residues. The germline V gene encodes CDR1 MNHNY and CDR2 SVGAGI (reference sequence). V was clipped by 6 bases and J by 6 bases, with 19 bases between them. The CDR3 DNA reads as TGTGCCAGCAGATACGGACTAGGGGGGACGGATACGCAGTATTTT. It translates to CASRYGLGGTDTQYF.

The rearrangement joins TRBV19 to TRBJ2-7, with D perhaps being TRBD1 or TRBD2 (5 bases each). Trimming took 5 bases from V and 0 from J, leaving 11 bases between them. The CDR3 runs to 14 residues. Germline values: CDR1 LNHDA, CDR2 SQIVND (reference sequence). The CDR3 reads CASSEWGSSYEQYF. For the CDR3, the DNA is TGTGCCAGTAGTGAGTGGGGGAGCTCCTACGAGCAGTACTTC.

This clonotype was found a few times. V gene TRBV27 combines with J gene TRBJ2-1, with D perhaps assigned TRBD1 or TRBD2 (6 bases each). Trimming cost V 8 bases and J 2 bases, with 13 bases left between them. This CDR3 contains 14 residues. Germline assignment: CDR1 MNHEY and CDR2 SMNVEV (reference sequence). The CDR3 loop is CASSKEGAYNEQFF. In DNA form, the CDR3 reads TGTGCCAGCTCGAAGGAGGGGGCCTACAATGAGCAGTTCTTC.